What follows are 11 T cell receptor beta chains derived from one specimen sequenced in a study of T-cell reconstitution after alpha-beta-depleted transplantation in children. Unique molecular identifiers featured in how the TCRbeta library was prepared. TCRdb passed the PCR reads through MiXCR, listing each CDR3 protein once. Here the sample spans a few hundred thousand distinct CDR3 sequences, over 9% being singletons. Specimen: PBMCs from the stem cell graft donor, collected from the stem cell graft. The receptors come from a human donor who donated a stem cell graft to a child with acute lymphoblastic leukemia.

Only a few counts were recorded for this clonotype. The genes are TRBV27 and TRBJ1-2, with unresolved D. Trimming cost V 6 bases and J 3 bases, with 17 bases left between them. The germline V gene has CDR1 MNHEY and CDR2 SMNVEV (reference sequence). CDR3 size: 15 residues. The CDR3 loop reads CASSPLDRADYGYTF. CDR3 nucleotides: TGTGCCAGCAGCCCTTTAGATCGGGCAGACTATGGCTACACCTTC.

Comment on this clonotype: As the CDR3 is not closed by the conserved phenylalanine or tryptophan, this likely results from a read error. CDR3 coding DNA: TGTGCCAGCAGTTTTACGGGACAGGGTATCTACGAGCAGTACTTG. Protein sequence: CASSFTGQGIYEQYL. The chain has TRBV27 and TRBJ2-7; the match to TRBD1 covers 9 bases. CDR1 and CDR2 from the germline V gene are MNHEY and SMNVEV (reference sequence). This CDR3 has 15 residues. Trimming cost V 3 bases and J 3 bases; bases outside gene matches: 6.

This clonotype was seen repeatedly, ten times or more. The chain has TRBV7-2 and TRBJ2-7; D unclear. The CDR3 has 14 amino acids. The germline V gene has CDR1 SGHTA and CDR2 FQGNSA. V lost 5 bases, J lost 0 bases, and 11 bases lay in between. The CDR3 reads CASSQEWGSYEQYF. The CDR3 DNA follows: TGTGCCAGCAGCCAAGAGTGGGGCTCCTACGAGCAGTACTTC.

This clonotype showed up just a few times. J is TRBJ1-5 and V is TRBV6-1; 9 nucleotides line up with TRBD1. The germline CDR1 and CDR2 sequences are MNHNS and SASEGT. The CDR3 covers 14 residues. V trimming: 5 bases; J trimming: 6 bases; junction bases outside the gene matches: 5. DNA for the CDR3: TGTGCCAGCAGTCCTGGGACAGGGAGTCAGCCCCAGCATTTT. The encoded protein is CASSPGTGSQPQHF.

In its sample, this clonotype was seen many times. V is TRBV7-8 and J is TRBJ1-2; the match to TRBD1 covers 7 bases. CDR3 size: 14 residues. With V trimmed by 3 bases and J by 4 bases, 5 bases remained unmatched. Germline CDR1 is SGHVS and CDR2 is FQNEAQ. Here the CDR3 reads CASSLTQGTYGYTF. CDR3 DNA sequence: TGTGCCAGCAGCTTGACACAGGGGACCTATGGCTACACCTTC.

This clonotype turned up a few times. The chain's CDR3 is CASSLGTRQFF. CDR3 sequence (DNA): TGTGCCAGCAGTTTGGGGACGAGGCAGTTCTTC. The V call is TRBV27, the J call TRBJ2-1; D may match TRBD1 or TRBD2 (5 bases each). The CDR3 contains 11 residues. Germline V gene sequence: CDR1 MNHEY, CDR2 SMNVEV (reference sequence). Trimming pared 3 bases from V and 12 bases from J, leaving 9 bases between.

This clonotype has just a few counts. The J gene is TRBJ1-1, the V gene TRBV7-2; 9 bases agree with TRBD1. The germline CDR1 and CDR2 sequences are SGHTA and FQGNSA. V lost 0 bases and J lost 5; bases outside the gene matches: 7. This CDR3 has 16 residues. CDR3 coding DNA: TGTGCCAGCAGCTTAGCCTCCGGGACAGGGATGACTGAAGCTTTCTTT. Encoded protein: CASSLASGTGMTEAFF.

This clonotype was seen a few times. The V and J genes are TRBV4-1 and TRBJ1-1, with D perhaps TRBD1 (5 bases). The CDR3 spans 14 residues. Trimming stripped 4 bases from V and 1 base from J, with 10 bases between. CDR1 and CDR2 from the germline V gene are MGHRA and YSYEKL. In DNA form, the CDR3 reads TGCGCCAGCAGCCCCTACGGACAGAACACTGAAGCTTTCTTT. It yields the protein CASSPYGQNTEAFF.

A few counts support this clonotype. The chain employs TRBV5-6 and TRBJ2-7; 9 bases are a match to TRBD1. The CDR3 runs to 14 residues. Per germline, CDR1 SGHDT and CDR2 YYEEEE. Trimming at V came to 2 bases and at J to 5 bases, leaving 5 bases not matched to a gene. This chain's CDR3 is CASSFITGGNEQYF. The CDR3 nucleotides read TGTGCCAGCAGCTTCATAACAGGGGGCAACGAGCAGTACTTC.

CDR3 amino acids: CASSPVQGLPHTDTQYF. The CDR3 region has the DNA TGTGCCAGCAGCCCGGTCCAAGGACTACCACACACAGATACGCAGTATTTT. This chain links TRBV7-6 with TRBJ2-3; maybe TRBD2 (6 bases). V lost 5 bases and J 2 bases, leaving 20 bases between the germline ends. CDR1 is SGHVS, CDR2 FNYEAQ, per germline. The CDR3 runs to 17 residues.

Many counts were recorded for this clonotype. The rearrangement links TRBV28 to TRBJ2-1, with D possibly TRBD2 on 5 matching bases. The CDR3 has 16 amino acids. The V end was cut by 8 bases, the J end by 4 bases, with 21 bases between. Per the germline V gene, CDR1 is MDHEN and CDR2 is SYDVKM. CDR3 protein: CASSSLTSRSYNEQFF. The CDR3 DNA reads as TGTGCCAGCTCCTCCCTTACTAGTAGGTCTTACAATGAGCAGTTCTTC.